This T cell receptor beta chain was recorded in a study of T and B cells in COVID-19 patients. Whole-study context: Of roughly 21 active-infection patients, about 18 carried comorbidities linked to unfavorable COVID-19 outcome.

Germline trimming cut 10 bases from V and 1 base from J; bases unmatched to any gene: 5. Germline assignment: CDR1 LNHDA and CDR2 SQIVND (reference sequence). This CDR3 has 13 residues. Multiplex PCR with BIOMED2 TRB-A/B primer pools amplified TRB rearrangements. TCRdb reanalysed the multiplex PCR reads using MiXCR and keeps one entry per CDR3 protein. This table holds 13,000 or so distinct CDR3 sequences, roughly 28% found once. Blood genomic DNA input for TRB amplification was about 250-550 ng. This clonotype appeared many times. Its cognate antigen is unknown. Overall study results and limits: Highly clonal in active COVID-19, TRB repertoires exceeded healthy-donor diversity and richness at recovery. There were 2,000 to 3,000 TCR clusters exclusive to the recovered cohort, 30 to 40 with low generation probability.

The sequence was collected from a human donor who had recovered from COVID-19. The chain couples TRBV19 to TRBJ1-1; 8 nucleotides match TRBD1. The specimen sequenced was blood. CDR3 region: CATNRGTNTEAFF. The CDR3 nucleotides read TGTGCCACCAACAGGGGGACGAACACTGAAGCTTTCTTT.